This T cell receptor beta chain was sequenced for a study of cytomegalovirus exposure and HLA in healthy donors. V shed 1 base and J 7 bases; nucleotides not matched to a gene: 6. Germline assignment: CDR1 SGHDN and CDR2 FVKESK. The length of the CDR3 is 15 residues. This clone appeared once. The antigen remains undetermined. General observations from the study: Because they were indistinguishable, some V segments, including TRBV6-2 and TRBV6-3, were excluded. The classifier was said to identify cytomegalovirus status with high specificity and sensitivity. About 87% or about 30% of the time was how often most TCR beta V segments were productive, according to an earlier analysis.

Regarding donors, all were healthy bone marrow donors. PCR was performed using 60 Vbeta and 13 Jbeta primers. The table came from immunoSEQ multiplex PCR; TCRdb's copy has only in-frame clones and leaves some out. The table shows around 210,000 clones, with approximately 79% occurring only once. Input material: PBMCs. V and J are TRBV14 and TRBJ2-1; 8 positions match TRBD1. This receptor was taken from a man aged 50-60 years in good health and CMV-seronegative. The CDR3: CASSQVQGARNEQFF. The CDR3, as DNA: TGTGCCAGCAGCCAAGTCCAGGGGGCTAGAAATGAGCAGTTCTTC. The full variable domain, in which reference TRBV14 and TRBJ2-1 provide the parts outside the CDR3, is EAGVTQFPSHSVIEKGQTVTLRCDPISGHDNLYWYRRVMGKEIKFLLHFVKESKQDESGMPNNRFLAERTGGTYSTLKVQPAELEDSGVYFCASSQVQGARNEQFFGPGTRLTVL.